This entry lists 18 T cell receptor beta chains sequenced from one sample in a study of blood T cell repertoires in COVID-19. The method was immunoSEQ multiplex PCR; TCRdb's version includes in-frame clones alone and lacks a portion of them. The sample comprises under 500,000 clones, around 91% of which are singletons, and 0.95% to 1.2% rests with the top ten. What was sequenced was PBMCs or T cells enriched from blood (not recorded which). These receptors came from a man in his thirties or forties who had recovered from COVID-19.

The V call is TRBV19, the J call TRBJ2-3; possibly TRBD1 for D (5 bases). Germline V gene data show CDR1 as LNHDA and CDR2 as SQIVND (reference sequence). V lost 7 bases and J lost 2, with 13 bases in between. The CDR3 has 14 residues. In nucleotides, the CDR3 is TGTGCCAGTATAGGCAGGGCCCTCACAGATACGCAGTATTTT. Amino acid sequence: CASIGRALTDTQYF.

CDR3 region: CAIIELPPQHF. In DNA form, the CDR3 reads TGTGCCATCATCGAGCTTCCGCCCCAGCATTTT. The chain uses TRBV10-3 and TRBJ1-5; no clear D gene. CDR3 length equals 11 residues. Looked up from germline, CDR1 is ENHRY and CDR2 is SYGVKD. V gave up 7 bases and J gave up 9 bases, with 10 bases separating them.

The chain is built from TRBV29-1 and TRBJ1-1, with a possible D match to TRBD1 (5 bases). Germline CDR1 reads SQVTM; CDR2 reads ANQGSEA. This CDR3 spans 11 amino acids. CDR3 residues: CGGGENTEAFF. The CDR3, as DNA: TGCGGGGGGGGAGAGAACACTGAAGCTTTCTTT.

The chain carries TRBV15 and TRBJ2-2; D not certain. Germline values: CDR1 LNHNV, CDR2 YYDKDF (reference sequence). The germline V and J ends were trimmed by 5 bases and 4 bases, with 11 bases remaining between them. The CDR3 runs 14 residues. The CDR3 region is CATSQRQSTGELFF. The CDR3 DNA follows: TGTGCCACCAGCCAGAGGCAAAGCACCGGGGAGCTGTTTTTT.

The rearrangement joins TRBV4-1 to TRBJ1-5; no firm D call. CDR1 MGHRA and CDR2 YSYEKL come from the germline V gene. The CDR3 totals 13 residues. V was clipped by 2 bases and J by 9 bases, with 11 bases between them. Written as DNA, the CDR3 is TGCGCCAGCAGCCAATCTCTCGAGGCGCCCCAGCATTTT. It encodes CASSQSLEAPQHF.

V and J are TRBV7-9 and TRBJ2-1; D gene uncertain. The length of the CDR3 is 12 residues. Germline V gives CDR1 SEHNR, CDR2 FQNEAQ (reference sequence). Trimming shortened V by 5 bases and J by 4 bases, and 6 bases separated the two germline ends. The CDR3 is CASSHSYNEQFF. As DNA, the CDR3 is TGTGCCAGCAGCCACAGTTACAATGAGCAGTTCTTC.

V gene TRBV2 combines with J gene TRBJ2-3; 12 bases map to TRBD1. CDR1 is SNHLY, CDR2 FYNNEI, per germline. V trimming: 6 bases; J trimming: 4 bases; junction bases outside the gene matches: 5. CDR3 length: 15 amino acids. CDR3 sequence (DNA): TGTGCCAGCAGAAGGGACAGGGGGCCGGCAGATACGCAGTATTTT. The encoded protein is CASRRDRGPADTQYF.

CDR3 DNA: TGTGCCAGCAGTGAAGGCGGGAGTCGAGAGACCCAGTACTTC. This codes for CASSEGGSRETQYF. The chain employs TRBV6-1 and TRBJ2-5; TRBD2 aligns across 7 bases. The CDR3 is made up of 14 amino acids. Germline V CDR1 and CDR2: MNHNS, SASEGT. V trimming: 1 base; J trimming: 4 bases; junction bases outside the gene matches: 3.

The J gene is TRBJ1-4, the V gene TRBV7-9; 11 nucleotides line up with TRBD1. V dropped 5 bases and J dropped 8; count of bases not matched to a gene: 7. This CDR3 is 15 amino acids long. Looked up from germline, CDR1 is SEHNR and CDR2 is FQNEAQ (reference sequence). CDR3 loop: CASSPWTGGEEKLFF. The CDR3 region has the DNA TGTGCCAGCAGCCCCTGGACAGGGGGCGAGGAAAAACTGTTTTTT.

The chain carries TRBV19 and TRBJ2-5; 10 bases map to TRBD1. CDR3 length: 14 amino acids. The V and J ends lost 3 bases and 4 bases, in that order; junction bases with no gene match: 2. Germline CDR1 LNHDA, CDR2 SQIVND (reference sequence). The CDR3 DNA reads as TGTGCCAGTAGTATTCGGGACAGGGGAGAGACCCAGTACTTC. Amino acids: CASSIRDRGETQYF.

This clone was detected a few times. This rearrangement joins TRBV5-1 to TRBJ1-5; possible D gene TRBD1, 6 bases. This CDR3 contains 15 residues. The V gene lost 1 base and the J gene lost 3 bases, with 11 bases spanning the gap. The germline gives CDR1 SGHRS, CDR2 YFSETQ. The CDR3 coding sequence is TGCGCCAGCAGCTTGTCTCCAGGGGCCAATCAGCCCCAGCATTTT. It encodes CASSLSPGANQPQHF.

V usage is TRBV14 and J usage is TRBJ1-4, with D perhaps matching TRBD1 (6 bases). The CDR3 has 18 amino acids. The germline gives CDR1 SGHDN, CDR2 FVKESK. V was clipped by 3 bases and J by 0 bases, with 17 bases between them. CDR3 amino acids: CASSHGRGWLATNEKLFF. The CDR3 coding sequence is TGTGCCAGCAGCCACGGCAGGGGCTGGCTCGCAACTAATGAAAAACTGTTTTTT. Together with reference TRBV14 and TRBJ1-4, the CDR3 gives the full variable domain: EAGVTQFPSHSVIEKGQTVTLRCDPISGHDNLYWYRRVMGKEIKFLLHFVKESKQDESGMPNNRFLAERTGGTYSTLKVQPAELEDSGVYFCASSHGRGWLATNEKLFFGSGTQLSVL.

This chain links TRBV18 with TRBJ1-2; D might be TRBD1 (6 bases). The CDR3 is made up of 14 amino acids. V lost 4 bases and J lost 0, with 9 bases in between. Germline V gene lookup returns CDR1 KGHSH and CDR2 LQKENI. The CDR3 nucleotides are TGTGCCAGCTCACTGCGGACAGCTAACTATGGCTACACCTTC. Its protein is CASSLRTANYGYTF. The full variable domain, rest sourced from reference TRBV18 and TRBJ1-2, is NAGVMQNPRHLVRRRGQEARLRCSPMKGHSHVYWYRQLPEEGLKFMVYLQKENIIDESGMPKERFSAEFPKEGPSILRIQQVVRGDSAAYFCASSLRTANYGYTFGSGTRLTVV.

V and J are TRBV6-5 and TRBJ2-7; 9 bases line up with TRBD2. CDR1 and CDR2 from the germline V gene are MNHEY and SVGAGI. The CDR3 length is 13 residues. After removal of 11 bases from V and 7 bases from J, the junction contained 12 bases not matched to a gene. The DNA for the CDR3 is TGTGCCTCCCGGGGTAGCGGGAGTGATGAGCAGTACTTC. It translates to CASRGSGSDEQYF.

This clone appeared once. V gene TRBV15 combines with J gene TRBJ2-2, with 11 bases aligning to TRBD2. The J segment lost 7 bases and the V segment lost 5 bases, leaving 6 bases of the junction unmatched. Germline assignment: CDR1 LNHNV and CDR2 YYDKDF (reference sequence). The CDR3 consists of 15 residues. The CDR3 spells CATSFTSGSLGELFF. Written as DNA, the CDR3 is TGTGCCACCAGCTTTACTAGCGGGAGTCTCGGGGAGCTGTTTTTT.

The J gene is TRBJ1-2, the V gene TRBV7-2; tentatively, D is TRBD1 (5 bases). The CDR3 contains 13 residues. V dropped 5 bases and J dropped 2 bases, with 9 bases sitting between them. Germline CDR1 and CDR2: SGHTA and FQGNSA. CDR3 in DNA: TGTGCCAGCAGCACCCGACAGAACTATGGCTACACCTTC. Its translation is CASSTRQNYGYTF.

This chain links TRBV9 with TRBJ2-5; 12 bases fit TRBD2. Germline lookup yields CDR1 SGDLS and CDR2 YYNGEE. The CDR3 loop spans 14 amino acids. Losses at the gene ends were 2 bases for V and 5 bases for J; bases not matched to a gene: 1. CDR3 nucleotide sequence: TGTGCCAGCAGCGTCACTAGCGGGAGGGAGACCCAGTACTTC. Amino acid sequence: CASSVTSGRETQYF.

The V call is TRBV7-6, the J call TRBJ1-3; D unresolved. This CDR3 spans 16 amino acids. The V end lost 1 base, the J end lost 7 bases, and 17 bases lay between the germline ends. Germline V gene data show CDR1 as SGHVS and CDR2 as FNYEAQ. CDR3 sequence reads: CASSLVDAPLGNTIYF. CDR3 DNA: TGTGCCAGCAGCTTAGTTGACGCGCCCCTCGGGAACACCATATATTTT.